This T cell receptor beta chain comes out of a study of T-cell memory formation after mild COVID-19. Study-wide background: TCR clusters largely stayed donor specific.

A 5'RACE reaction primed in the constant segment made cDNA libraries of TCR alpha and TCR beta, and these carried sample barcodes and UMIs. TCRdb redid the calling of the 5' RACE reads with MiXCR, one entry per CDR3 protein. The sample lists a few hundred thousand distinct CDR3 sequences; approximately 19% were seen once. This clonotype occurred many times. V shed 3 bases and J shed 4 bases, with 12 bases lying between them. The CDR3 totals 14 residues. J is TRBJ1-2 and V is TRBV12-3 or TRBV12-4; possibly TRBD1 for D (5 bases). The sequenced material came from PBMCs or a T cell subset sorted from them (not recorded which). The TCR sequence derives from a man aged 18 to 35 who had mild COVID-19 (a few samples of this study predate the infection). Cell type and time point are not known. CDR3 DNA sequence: TGTGCCAGCAGTTTCCGGGGCGGCTTCTATGGCTACACCTTC. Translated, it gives CASSFRGGFYGYTF.